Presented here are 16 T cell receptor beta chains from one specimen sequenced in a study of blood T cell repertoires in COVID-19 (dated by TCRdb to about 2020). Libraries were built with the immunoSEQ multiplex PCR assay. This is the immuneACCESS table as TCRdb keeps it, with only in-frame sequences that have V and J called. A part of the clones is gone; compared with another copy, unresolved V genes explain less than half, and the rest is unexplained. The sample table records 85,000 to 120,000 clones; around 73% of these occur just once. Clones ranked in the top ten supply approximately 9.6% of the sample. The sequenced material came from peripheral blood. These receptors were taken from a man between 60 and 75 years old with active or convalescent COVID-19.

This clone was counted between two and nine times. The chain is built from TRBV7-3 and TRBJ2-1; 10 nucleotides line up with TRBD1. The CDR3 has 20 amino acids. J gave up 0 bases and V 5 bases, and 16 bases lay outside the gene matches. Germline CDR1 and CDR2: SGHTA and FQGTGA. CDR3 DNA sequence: TGTGCCAGCAGCGAAAGGGGACAGGGGATCAGCCGTACCTCCTACAATGAGCAGTTCTTC. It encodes CASSERGQGISRTSYNEQFF.

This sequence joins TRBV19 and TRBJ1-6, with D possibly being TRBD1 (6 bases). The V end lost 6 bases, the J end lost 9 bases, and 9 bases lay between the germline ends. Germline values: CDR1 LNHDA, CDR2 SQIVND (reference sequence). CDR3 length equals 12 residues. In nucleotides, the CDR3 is TGTGCCAGTAGCACAGGGTCTTCACCCCTCCACTTT. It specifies CASSTGSSPLHF.

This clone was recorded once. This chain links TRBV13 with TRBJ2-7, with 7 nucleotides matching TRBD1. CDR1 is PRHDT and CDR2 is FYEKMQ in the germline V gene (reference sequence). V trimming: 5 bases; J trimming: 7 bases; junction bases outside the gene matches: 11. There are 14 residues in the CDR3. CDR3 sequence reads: CASSVGQPAVEQYF. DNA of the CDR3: TGTGCCAGCAGCGTGGGACAGCCCGCGGTGGAGCAGTACTTC. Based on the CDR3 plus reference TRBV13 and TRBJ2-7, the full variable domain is AAGVIQSPRHLIKEKRETATLKCYPIPRHDTVYWYQQGPGQDPQFLISFYEKMQSDKGSIPDRFSAQQFSDYHSELNMSSLELGDSALYFCASSVGQPAVEQYFGPGTRLTVT.

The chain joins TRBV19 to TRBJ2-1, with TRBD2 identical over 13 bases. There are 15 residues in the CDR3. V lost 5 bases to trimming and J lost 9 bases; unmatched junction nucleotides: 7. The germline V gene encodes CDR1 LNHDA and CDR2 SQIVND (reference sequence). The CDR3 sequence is CASSLRTSGSLEQFF. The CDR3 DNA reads TGTGCCAGTAGTCTACGGACTAGCGGGAGTCTTGAGCAGTTCTTC.

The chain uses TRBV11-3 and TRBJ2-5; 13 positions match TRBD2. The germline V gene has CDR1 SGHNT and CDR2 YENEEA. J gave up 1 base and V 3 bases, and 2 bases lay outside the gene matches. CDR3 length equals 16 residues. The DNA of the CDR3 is TGTGCCAGCAGCTTCGGACTAGCGGGAGCCCAAGAGACCCAGTACTTC. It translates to CASSFGLAGAQETQYF.

The chain's CDR3 is CASSEAAENTGELFF. Written as DNA, the CDR3 is TGTGCCAGCAGTGAGGCGGCGGAGAACACCGGGGAGCTGTTTTTT. V usage is TRBV5-4 and J usage is TRBJ2-2; D call uncertain. The CDR3 has 15 residues. V was clipped by 5 bases and J by 1 base, with 12 bases between them. Germline lookup yields CDR1 SGHNT and CDR2 YYREEE (reference sequence).

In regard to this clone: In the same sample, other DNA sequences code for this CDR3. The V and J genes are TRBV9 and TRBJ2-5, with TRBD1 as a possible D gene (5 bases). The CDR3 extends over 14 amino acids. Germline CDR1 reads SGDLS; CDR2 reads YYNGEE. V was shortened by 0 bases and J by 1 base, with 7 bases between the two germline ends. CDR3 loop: CASSVGDSQETQYF. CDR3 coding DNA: TGTGCCAGCAGCGTAGGCGACAGCCAAGAGACCCAGTACTTC.

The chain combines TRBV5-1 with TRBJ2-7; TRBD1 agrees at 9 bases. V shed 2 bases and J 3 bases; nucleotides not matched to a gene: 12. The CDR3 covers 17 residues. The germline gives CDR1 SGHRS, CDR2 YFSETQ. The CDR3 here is CASSFGITGGVRYEQYF. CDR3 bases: TGCGCCAGCAGCTTTGGCATTACAGGGGGCGTACGCTACGAGCAGTACTTC. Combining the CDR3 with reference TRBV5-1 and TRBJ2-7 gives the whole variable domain KAGVTQTPRYLIKTRGQQVTLSCSPISGHRSVSWYQQTPGQGLQFLFEYFSETQRNKGNFPGRFSGRQFSNSRSEMNVSTLELGDSALYLCASSFGITGGVRYEQYFGPGTRLTVT.

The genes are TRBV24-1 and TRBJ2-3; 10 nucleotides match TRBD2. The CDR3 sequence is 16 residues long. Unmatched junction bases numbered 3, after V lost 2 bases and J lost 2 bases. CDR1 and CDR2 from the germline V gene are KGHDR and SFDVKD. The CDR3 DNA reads TGTGCCACCAGTGATTCCCTAGCGGGAGCCACAGATACGCAGTATTTT. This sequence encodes CATSDSLAGATDTQYF.

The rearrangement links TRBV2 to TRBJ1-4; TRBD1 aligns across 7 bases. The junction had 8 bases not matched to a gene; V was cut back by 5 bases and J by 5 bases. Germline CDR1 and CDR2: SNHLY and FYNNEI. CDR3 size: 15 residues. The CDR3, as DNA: TGTGCCAGCAGTCCTAGACAGGGAATGAATGAAAAACTGTTTTTT. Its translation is CASSPRQGMNEKLFF.

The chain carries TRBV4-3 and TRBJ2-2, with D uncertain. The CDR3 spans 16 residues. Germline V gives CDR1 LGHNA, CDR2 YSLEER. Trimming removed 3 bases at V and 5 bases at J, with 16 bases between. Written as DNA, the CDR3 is TGCGCCAGCAGCCAGTCAGATAATCCGAGGACCGGGGAGCTGTTTTTT. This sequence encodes CASSQSDNPRTGELFF.

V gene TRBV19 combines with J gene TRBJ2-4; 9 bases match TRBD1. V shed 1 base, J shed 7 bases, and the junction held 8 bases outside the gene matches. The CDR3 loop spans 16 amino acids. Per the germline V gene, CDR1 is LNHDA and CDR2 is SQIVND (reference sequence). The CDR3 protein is CASSIVGTGNRNIQYF. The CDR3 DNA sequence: TGTGCCAGTAGTATAGTCGGGACAGGGAATAGGAACATTCAGTACTTC.

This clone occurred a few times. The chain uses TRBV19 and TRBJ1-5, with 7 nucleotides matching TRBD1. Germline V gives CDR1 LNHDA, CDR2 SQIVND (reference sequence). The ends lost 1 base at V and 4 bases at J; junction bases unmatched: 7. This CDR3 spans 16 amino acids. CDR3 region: CASSIGQGIWNQPQHF. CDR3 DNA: TGTGCCAGTAGTATAGGACAGGGTATTTGGAATCAGCCCCAGCATTTT.

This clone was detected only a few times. CDR3 amino acids: CASSFIQDGELFF. CDR3 coding DNA: TGCGCCAGCAGCTTTATACAGGACGGGGAGCTGTTTTTT. The chain combines TRBV5-1 with TRBJ2-2; TRBD1 might be the D (5 bases). V was cut by 2 bases and J by 7 bases, with 9 bases left in between. In germline, CDR1 is SGHRS, CDR2 YFSETQ. The CDR3 extends over 13 amino acids.

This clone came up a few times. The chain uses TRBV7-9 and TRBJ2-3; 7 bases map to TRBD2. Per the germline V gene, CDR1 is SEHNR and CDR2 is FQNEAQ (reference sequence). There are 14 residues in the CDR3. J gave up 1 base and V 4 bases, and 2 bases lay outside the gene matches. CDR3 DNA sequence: TGTGCCAGCAGCTCGGGACTACGCACAGATACGCAGTATTTT. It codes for CASSSGLRTDTQYF.

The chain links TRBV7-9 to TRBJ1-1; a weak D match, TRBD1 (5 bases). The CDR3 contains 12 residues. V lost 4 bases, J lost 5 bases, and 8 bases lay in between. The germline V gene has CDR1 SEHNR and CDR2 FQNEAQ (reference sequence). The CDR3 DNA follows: TGTGCCAGCAGCTCAGGGTGGACTGAAGCTTTCTTT. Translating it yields CASSSGWTEAFF.